This T cell receptor beta chain was found in a study of cytomegalovirus exposure and HLA in healthy donors (dated by TCRdb to the late 2010s). Broadly, across the study: According to a later analysis, the 120 or so validation repertoires were produced on the same platform as the 700 or so repertoires of the first cohort. A separate validation cohort of approximately 130 different subjects was used in addition to the approximately 700-subject first cohort. The study combined high-throughput TCR immunosequencing, statistical association of individual TCRs with disease status, and machine learning to predict cytomegalovirus infection status. The aim of the study was to test whether cataloging public T cell receptors could identify signatures of past pathogen exposure.

The protocol used for the library was the immunoSEQ multiplex PCR assay. The study's own analysis went as follows. A statistical classification framework was built for diagnosing cytomegalovirus status from the catalog of TCR beta chain sequences. TCRdb provides this immuneACCESS table in a form limited to in-frame rearrangements. Some clones are lacking; in checked studies, under half of them reflect an unresolved V gene, and why the rest are absent is not known. Clone size and the V and J calls come from that table; the DNA yielded D and trimming. The table for this sample lists roughly 310,000 clones; roughly 90% of them were counted only once. Around 0.88% of the sample is held by the ten biggest clonotypes. The CDR3 runs 14 residues from the cysteine to the phenylalanine. Only CDR3 DNA remains: 42 bases, in frame from the first base. A distance of 10 bases separates the germline ends of V and J, which lose 0 bases and 4 bases respectively. CDR1 is given as SGHRS and CDR2 as YFSETQ, both from the germline V gene.

Note on this clone: Its antigen remains unidentified. The record has no base qualities; no much larger clone is one base away.

Broad study findings and their caveats: Of the cluster scores, roughly 95% were above 0 in a later analysis, which found that TCRs clustered in the first cohort also tended to co-occur in the 120 validation repertoires. Most TCR sequences were observed very rarely across donors, whereas some public TCRs were present in many individuals. In the study, some 160 TCR beta chains were listed as associated with cytomegalovirus. In both the original and validation cohorts, the classifier was reported to diagnose cytomegalovirus status with high specificity and sensitivity. A later analysis lacked HLA typing for the validation cohort, so it scored co-occurrence in that cohort across all 120 or so repertoires. Three of the identified cytomegalovirus-associated TCR beta chains were confirmed in vitro to be specific for cytomegalovirus antigens. The authors suggested that the approach could potentially be extended to other disease states and immunological phenotypes.

Separate from the roughly 630-subject first cohort, the validation cohort of about 110 subjects was the group to which the donors belonged. The sequence derives from a young man in good health and CMV-seronegative. The specimen sequenced was PBMCs. This chain is built from TRBV5-1 and TRBJ2-5, with the D segment identity uncertain. The CDR3 reads CASSLGVAPETQYF. Here is the DNA: TGCGCCAGCAGCTTGGGAGTAGCCCCAGAGACCCAGTACTTC.